This note documents a single T cell receptor beta chain sequence. This clonotype was found a few times. No antigen is known for it. No base qualities exist here, and no much larger clone lies one base off it. PBMCs were isolated by Ficoll-Paque density gradient centrifugation. Sequencing was carried out with an Illumina NovaSeq 6000. cDNA libraries for TCRalpha and TCRbeta were prepared by 5'RACE using constant-segment primers, with sample barcodes and unique molecular identifiers added. Trizol reagent was used to extract RNA from every sample. Libraries were amplified in two PCR steps, with a second sample barcode and Illumina TruSeq adapters added in the second step. The libraries were sequenced on an Illumina NovaSeq using 2 x 150 bp paired-end reads. Turning to the authors' computational methods: Reads were demultiplexed and collapsed into UMI-guided consensus sequences with migec v1.2.7. Using mixcr v2.1.11, the UMI consensuses were aligned to TRA and TRB V and J templates and assembled into clonotypes. A clonotype was counted as expanded or contracted only if both edgeR and NoisET called the change significant, with noise models trained on biological replicates. edgeR calls used a false discovery rate-adjusted p below 0.01 and a log2 fold-change threshold of 1. As an exploratory analysis of dynamics, max-normalized trajectories of the 1000 most abundant clonotypes were examined with PCA combined with hierarchical clustering. Separately sequenced CD4+ and CD8+ repertoires were used to assign the CD4 or CD8 phenotype of responding clones. TCRdb reanalyzed the raw reads on its own, using fastp at Q25 for trimming and MiXCR for clone calling, and kept in-frame beta chains. Rows matching on CDR3 protein sequence are summarized as one entry with the most common DNA and genes. These V and J calls originate from TCRdb's pipeline instead of the authors' own analysis. For this sample the table gives approximately 450,000 distinct CDR3 sequences, of which approximately 18% were detected only once. The ten largest clones take up roughly an eighth of the sample.

These data originate in a study of T-cell memory formation after mild COVID-19 (dated by TCRdb to the early 2020s). For the study in its entirety: TCR sequence clusters from the two donors were found to be largely donor specific. Two young, previously healthy adult volunteers, one female and one male, were included in the cohort. T-cell clones expanding and contracting after mild COVID-19 in a couple of donors were tracked by longitudinal TCRalpha and TCRbeta repertoire sequencing.

The paper's findings and limits, for the study overall: Some responding clones were detected in pre-infection memory, suggesting pre-existing cross-reactive memory T cells joined the SARS-CoV-2 response. Contracting CD4+ clones appeared mostly in the CM and EM memory subsets, whereas CD8+ clones were enriched in EMRA. The second-wave clones that peaked on day 37 were not confirmed to be SARS-CoV-2 specific. Only two mild cases were covered in the study, and larger cohorts including severe cases with pre-infection samples were considered necessary. Clones that contracted from day 15 to 85 showed balanced CD4/CD8 phenotypes, whereas a second wave of clones that expanded from day 15 to 37 leaned towards CD4+.

The CDR3 runs 19 residues from the cysteine to the phenylalanine. The only DNA kept is the CDR3, 57 bases in frame from the first base. From a lookup of the germline V gene, CDR1 and CDR2 are SGHRS and YFSETQ. The germline V and J ends show losses of 3 bases and 2 bases respectively, and no gene match explains 14 bases of the junction. The TCR comes from an adult woman who had mild COVID-19 (a few samples of this study predate the infection). The sample titles of this study are shuffled in the database, so cell type and time point are left out; the donor was told from shared clones. This sequence uses TRBV5-1 and TRBJ2-1, with 10 bases matching TRBD2. Sequenced material: PBMCs or a T cell subset sorted from them (not recorded which). The sequence in DNA is TGCGCCAGCAGCTCCTCTCTAGCGGGGGCTCCAGTGGCCTACAATGAGCAGTTCTTC. This sequence encodes CASSSSLAGAPVAYNEQFF.